This is a list of T cell receptor beta chains from one sample in a study of blood T cells in healthy people across ages. MiXCR, applied by TCRdb to the 5' RACE reads, yields one record per CDR3 protein. The repertoire holds about 630,000 distinct CDR3 sequences, under 25% seen once, with roughly 3.6% in the top ten. The sequenced material came from blood. The origin of the receptors is a man in his sixties or seventies in good health. Each CDR3 is given without its conserved first and last residue. Expanded clones get a size class; other rows say once, few or many, or leave the size out.

V gene	clone size	J gene	CDR3 protein
TRBV7-3	-	TRBJ1-3	ASSRGTLGNTIY
TRBV6-2/TRBV6-3	-	TRBJ2-6	ASSRDRVAGANVLT
TRBV3-1	-	TRBJ2-7	ASSHTGGGYEQY
TRBV7-9	-	TRBJ2-4	ASSPGTKNIQY
TRBV27	-	TRBJ2-1	ASSFLGTSGRPFIREQF
TRBV5-1	-	-	ASKIYYNSYEQY
TRBV3-1	few	TRBJ2-1	ASSQATSGRKLDEQF
TRBV6-5	-	TRBJ2-1	ASTEDRAGGYNEQF
TRBV14	-	TRBJ1-1	ASSQGWQGPGLAEAF
TRBV7-2	-	TRBJ2-5	ASSPRFSIETQY
TRBV19	-	TRBJ1-1	ASIRGGVGAEAF
TRBV15	-	TRBJ2-3	ATSRGGGITDTQY
TRBV5-1	few	TRBJ2-5	ASSLDRVVTQY
TRBV20-1	few	TRBJ2-3	SAPGTSGLTDTQY
TRBV12-3/TRBV12-4	-	-	ASSPSTGQGEGYEQY
TRBV2	few	TRBJ2-2	ASSPLAGLNTGELF
TRBV5-1	-	TRBJ1-4	ASSSQGNEKLF
TRBV6-1	-	TRBJ1-6	ASSEGQGARSPLH
TRBV3-1	many	TRBJ2-1	ASSQDLASYNEQF
TRBV29-1	few	TRBJ2-5	SGGTETQY
TRBV14	-	TRBJ2-2	ASSPRPPNTGELF
TRBV15	-	TRBJ2-1	ATSRGREGAYNEQF
TRBV28	-	TRBJ2-7	ASRSGQGANEQY
TRBV3-1	few	TRBJ2-3	ASSPLAGTGGDTQY
TRBV12-3/TRBV12-4	many	TRBJ2-1	ASSPQLAGGLNEQF
TRBV28	few	TRBJ1-6	ASSSPGQGTSPLH
TRBV7-2	-	TRBJ2-7	ASNLASGGSYEQY
TRBV20-1	many	TRBJ2-5	SARDQSGRETQY
TRBV28	-	TRBJ1-1	ASGSQGNTEAF
TRBV20-1	few	TRBJ2-3	SAPRQGSSTDTQY
TRBV6-6	-	TRBJ2-2	ASGGGGAGELF
TRBV12-3/TRBV12-4	few	TRBJ2-2	ASSGRGQGAVTGGLF
TRBV6-5	few	TRBJ2-4	ASSTGRGAKNIQY
TRBV9	-	TRBJ1-5	ASSFGQADQPQH
TRBV5-6	-	TRBJ2-5	ASSRDQRPRETQY
TRBV20-1	-	TRBJ2-5	SARRAGRASSYEQH
TRBV7-3	-	TRBJ2-2	ASSLAGSFTGELF
TRBV7-2	-	TRBJ2-1	ASSFMLANEQF
TRBV7-8	-	TRBJ2-4	ASSVPTGTGGNIQY
TRBV5-1	few	TRBJ2-5	ASNPGIQETQY